Following are 10 T cell receptor beta chains from one sample sequenced in a study of T cell repertoires in cytomegalovirus infection (dated 2019 in TCRdb). TCRdb records Illumina HiSeq 1500 as the sequencer. Using fastp at Q25 and MiXCR, TCRdb reprocessed the public reads and kept productive beta chains. For every CDR3 protein sequence, its rows merge into one entry that carries the most common genes and DNA. A total of some 150,000 distinct CDR3 sequences appear in this sample, about 6% of them only once. The ten most abundant clones make up roughly 17% of the sample. The sample was PBMCs. These receptors all come from a human donor in good health (CMV status not recorded). Some clones in this sample may be carry-over from other donors' samples.

This clonotype appeared many times. The chain uses TRBV7-2 and TRBJ2-3, with D possibly being TRBD1 (6 bases). Trimming took 5 bases from V and 6 from J, leaving 21 bases between them. CDR1 SGHTA and CDR2 FQGNSA come from the germline V gene. The CDR3 runs 16 residues. CDR3 nucleotide sequence: TGTGCCAGCAGCCCCTACAGGGCCGCAAAGCCCGATACGCAGTATTTT. Translation gives CASSPYRAAKPDTQYF.

This rearrangement joins TRBV7-9 to TRBJ1-1, with 8 bases matching TRBD1. The CDR3 runs 15 residues. The germline V gene has CDR1 SEHNR and CDR2 FQNEAQ (reference sequence). With V trimmed by 5 bases and J by 5 bases, 10 bases remained unmatched. The CDR3: CASSPPQGAPTEAFF. The CDR3 DNA is TGTGCCAGCAGCCCTCCTCAGGGGGCGCCTACTGAAGCTTTCTTT.

This clonotype has at least ten counts. The rearrangement links TRBV2 to TRBJ2-5; D gene unclear. Germline CDR1 SNHLY, CDR2 FYNNEI. V lost 6 bases and J 5 bases, leaving 10 bases between the germline ends. The CDR3 consists of 12 residues. The CDR3 bases are TGTGCCAGCAGGGCGTGGAGCGAGACCCAGTACTTC. Translated, it gives CASRAWSETQYF.

V and J are TRBV3-1 and TRBJ1-1; the D is unclear. The CDR3 length is 13 residues. Germline loops: CDR1 LGHDT, CDR2 YNNKEL (reference sequence). Trimming removed 1 base from V and 0 bases from J, with 3 bases in between. CDR3 in DNA: TGTGCCAGCAGCCAAGCAATGAACACTGAAGCTTTCTTT. Translated, it gives CASSQAMNTEAFF. The full variable domain, its missing parts supplied by reference TRBV3-1 and TRBJ1-1, is DTAVSQTPKYLVTQMGNDKSIKCEQNLGHDTMYWYKQDSKKFLKIMFSYNNKELIINETVPNRFSPKSPDKAHLNLHINSLELGDSAVYFCASSQAMNTEAFFGQGTRLTVV.

The table lists this clonotype with a few counts. V and J are TRBV3-1 and TRBJ1-1; 8 bases are shared with TRBD1. The V and J ends lost 2 bases and 5 bases, in that order; junction bases with no gene match: 4. Germline CDR1 is LGHDT and CDR2 is YNNKEL (reference sequence). The CDR3 is made up of 14 amino acids. Here the CDR3 DNA reads TGTGCCAGCAGCCAATCGCAGGGGGCGACTGAAGCTTTCTTT. The encoded protein is CASSQSQGATEAFF.

This clonotype was observed at least ten times. This chain links TRBV28 with TRBJ1-5; the D gene is possibly TRBD1 (5 bases). This CDR3 has 16 residues. V lost 3 bases, J lost 11 bases, and 23 bases lay in between. Germline V gene data show CDR1 as MDHEN and CDR2 as SYDVKM. The CDR3 loop reads CASSFPKDGIRGAQHF. CDR3 sequence (DNA): TGTGCCAGCAGTTTCCCAAAGGACGGAATCCGAGGGGCCCAGCATTTT.

V is TRBV5-1 and J is TRBJ2-3, with 12 positions matching TRBD2. J gave up 2 bases and V 0 bases, and 4 bases lay outside the gene matches. Germline CDR1 reads SGHRS; CDR2 reads YFSETQ. The CDR3 sequence is 17 residues long. CDR3 sequence reads: CASSLGGLAGTTDTQYF. CDR3 DNA: TGCGCCAGCAGCTTGGGAGGACTAGCGGGAACCACAGATACGCAGTATTTT.

This clonotype was counted ten times or more. The chain joins TRBV7-2 to TRBJ2-1; 7 nucleotides match TRBD1. The CDR3 spans 16 residues. With 4 bases clipped from V and 4 bases from J, the junction kept 10 bases outside the gene matches. CDR1 is SGHTA and CDR2 is FQGNSA in the germline V gene. CDR3 sequence reads: CASSSTTGSRYNEQFF. The CDR3 DNA sequence: TGTGCCAGCAGCTCCACGACAGGGTCGAGATACAATGAGCAGTTCTTC. Combining the CDR3 with reference TRBV7-2 and TRBJ2-1 gives the whole variable domain GAGVSQSPSNKVTEKGKDVELRCDPISGHTALYWYRQSLGQGLEFLIYFQGNSAPDKSGLPSDRFSAERTGGSVSTLTIQRTQQEDSAVYLCASSSTTGSRYNEQFFGPGTRLTVL.

This clonotype was detected many times. This rearrangement joins TRBV7-8 to TRBJ2-3; 11 nucleotides agree with TRBD2. CDR3 length: 16 amino acids. Germline V lookup: CDR1 SGHVS, CDR2 FQNEAQ. V shed 3 bases, J shed 5 bases, and the junction held 7 bases outside the gene matches. The CDR3 sequence: CASSFNSGGAIDTQYF. The CDR3 nucleotides read TGTGCCAGCAGCTTTAATAGCGGGGGGGCAATAGATACGCAGTATTTT.

This clonotype has a count of ten or more. The chain carries TRBV10-3 and TRBJ2-1; possible D gene TRBD2, 5 bases. Germline lookup yields CDR1 ENHRY and CDR2 SYGVKD. The CDR3 contains 15 residues. V lost 3 bases to trimming and J lost 3 bases, with 12 bases between them. CDR3 sequence reads: CAISEGPAGYNEQFF. The CDR3, as DNA: TGTGCCATCAGTGAAGGTCCGGCGGGCTACAATGAGCAGTTCTTC.